A single sample gave rise to the 3 T cell receptor beta chains below, sequenced in a study of OX40 agonist ivuxolimab in advanced cancers. Assay: immunoSEQ multiplex PCR; the TCRdb copy retains only in-frame clones and omits some. The data contain some 150,000 clones, roughly nine tenths of them singletons. Material: CD4+ or CD8+ T cells sorted from blood, obtained in a trial of the OX40 agonist ivuxolimab. Receptor source: an adult with an advanced solid tumor such as melanoma, head and neck, liver or kidney cancer.

The V gene is TRBV7-2, the J gene TRBJ1-1; D possibly corresponds to TRBD1 (6 bases). Trimming shortened V by 6 bases and J by 4 bases, and 15 bases separated the two germline ends. The CDR3 consists of 14 residues. From germline, CDR1 is SGHTA and CDR2 FQGNSA. The CDR3 DNA sequence: TGTGCCAGCAGAGATTACAGGGTAAGCACTGAAGCTTTCTTT. As protein: CASRDYRVSTEAFF. The variable domain in full, completed from reference TRBV7-2 and TRBJ1-1, reads GAGVSQSPSNKVTEKGKDVELRCDPISGHTALYWYRQSLGQGLEFLIYFQGNSAPDKSGLPSDRFSAERTGGSVSTLTIQRTQQEDSAVYLCASRDYRVSTEAFFGQGTRLTVV.

The gene calls are TRBV4-2 and TRBJ1-4; TRBD1 matches at 12 bases. Germline CDR1 reads LGHNA; CDR2 reads YNFKEQ. This CDR3 region has 15 residues. After removal of 1 base from V and 8 bases from J, the junction contained 2 bases not matched to a gene. The CDR3 is CASSQGDRGQEKLFF. CDR3 in DNA: TGTGCCAGCAGCCAAGGGGACAGGGGGCAAGAAAAACTGTTTTTT.

The V and J genes are TRBV5-4 and TRBJ2-3; tentative D call: TRBD2 (5 bases). V was shortened by 0 bases and J by 3 bases, with 11 bases between the two germline ends. The germline gives CDR1 SGHNT, CDR2 YYREEE (reference sequence). The CDR3 runs 15 residues. CDR3 region: CASSLGGRTTDTQYF. DNA for the CDR3: TGTGCCAGCAGCTTGGGAGGTCGGACTACAGATACGCAGTATTTT.